The clone carrying this T cell receptor (beta chain) was detected only a few times. No fewer than 5 micrograms of total RNA were isolated from every sample. Primed by a sample-barcoded 5' primer and a J-beta primer mix, a second PCR proceeded for 7 to 11 cycles. Per-sample output comprised a minimum of 2.5 million paired-end reads containing CDR3. TCRdb analysed the 5' RACE reads with MiXCR anew, one entry per CDR3 protein. The sample consists of under 950,000 distinct CDR3 sequences, about a fifth of them appearing once. This entry belongs to a study of blood T cells in healthy people across ages. Study-wide background: Per every two T cells, about one barcoded beta molecule was captured by template switching.

CDR3 length equals 12 residues. The germline gives CDR1 SEHNR, CDR2 FQNEAQ (reference sequence). J was trimmed by 8 bases and V by 4 bases; bases with no gene match: 4. Input material: blood. The source of this sequence is a man between 70 and 80 years old in good health. The chain uses TRBV7-9 and TRBJ1-2; 7 nucleotides agree with TRBD1. The CDR3 region is CASSSTGNGYTF. The CDR3 DNA sequence: TGTGCCAGCAGCTCGACAGGGAACGGCTACACCTTC.